Included here is one T cell receptor beta chain sequence, with context. Antigen: not known. The data are from a study of cytomegalovirus exposure and HLA in healthy donors. Study-wide results and limits: An analysis was carried out later, and it reportedly showed fewer N-insertions in an Asian-associated ancestry cluster than the approximately 610-donor mean. In vitro testing confirmed a few CMV-associated chains as specific for CMV antigens. The classifier reportedly diagnosed cytomegalovirus status with high sensitivity and specificity.

V lost 11 bases to trimming and J lost 3 bases, with 15 bases between them. CDR1 and CDR2 (germline): WSHSY, SAAADI. This CDR3 spans 13 amino acids. Primers included in the PCR were 60 Vbeta and 13 Jbeta primers. Data came from immunoSEQ multiplex PCR; TCRdb stores just in-frame clones and leaves some out. This sample has some 110,000 clones; around 86% occur once, and the top ten carry 3.9%. The rearrangement uses TRBV10-2 and TRBJ2-3; the D is unclear. This TCR was recovered from a woman in her 30s in good health and CMV-seronegative. Sequenced sample: PBMCs. The CDR3 region has the DNA TGCGCCGTCTCGAGAAGTCCGACAGATACGCAGTATTTT. It codes for CAVSRSPTDTQYF.